This TCR beta chain was captured by sequencing in a study of blood T cells in healthy people across ages. Germline-derived CDR1 and CDR2 are SGHNT and YENEEA. There are 16 residues in the CDR3. V gave up 6 bases and J gave up 5 bases; unmatched junction bases: 13. It was with a sample-barcoded 5' primer and a J-beta primer mix that a second PCR of about 6 to 12 cycles was run. Each CDR3 protein gets one entry after TCRdb re-called the 5' RACE reads with MiXCR. The sample contains 1,100,000 or so distinct CDR3 sequences, 40% to 55% of which appear only once. Source material: blood. The V call is TRBV11-3, the J call TRBJ2-3; TRBD2 matches at 8 bases. This receptor was taken from a woman aged 55 to 70 in good health. The CDR3 DNA follows: TGTGCCAGCAGTTGGGGTGGAGCGGGGGAAGGAGATACGCAGTATTTT. Its protein product is CASSWGGAGEGDTQYF.